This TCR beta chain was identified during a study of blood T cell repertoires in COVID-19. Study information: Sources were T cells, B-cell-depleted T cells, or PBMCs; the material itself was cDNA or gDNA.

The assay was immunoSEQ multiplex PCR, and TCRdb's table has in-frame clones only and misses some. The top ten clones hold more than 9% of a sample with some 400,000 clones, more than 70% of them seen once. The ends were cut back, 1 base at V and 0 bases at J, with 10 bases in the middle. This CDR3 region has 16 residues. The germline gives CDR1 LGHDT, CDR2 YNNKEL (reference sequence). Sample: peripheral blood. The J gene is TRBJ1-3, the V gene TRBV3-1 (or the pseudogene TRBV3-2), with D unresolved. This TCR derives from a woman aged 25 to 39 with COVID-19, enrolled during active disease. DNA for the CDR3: TGTGCCAGCAGCCAAGGTAACAGCGGCTCTGGAAACACCATATATTTT. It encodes CASSQGNSGSGNTIYF.